The 23 T cell receptor beta chains in this list originate from one sample, sequenced in a study of T cell responses to AZD1222 COVID-19 vaccine. The method was immunoSEQ multiplex PCR; TCRdb's version includes in-frame clones alone and lacks a portion of them. The sample lists more than 30,000 clones; roughly nine tenths were seen once. The sample was peripheral blood, taken on day 0 of AZD1222 vaccination. The origin of the receptors is an adult in good health.

The chain carries TRBV27 and TRBJ2-1; D tentatively fits TRBD1 or TRBD2 (5 bases each). In germline, CDR1 is MNHEY, CDR2 SMNVEV (reference sequence). This CDR3 is 17 amino acids long. Trimming removed 3 bases at V and 2 bases at J, with 17 bases between. Written as DNA, the CDR3 is TGTGCCAGCAGTTTTCTTCGAGTGGGGGAAGCCTACAATGAGCAGTTCTTC. This encodes CASSFLRVGEAYNEQFF.

This clone was detected only once. V usage is TRBV5-1 and J usage is TRBJ1-2, with 7 nucleotides matching TRBD1. The germline CDR1 and CDR2 sequences are SGHRS and YFSETQ. After removal of 0 bases from V and 7 bases from J, the junction contained 15 bases not matched to a gene. The CDR3 consists of 17 residues. The CDR3 sequence is CASSLGAATGPAGGYTF. CDR3 DNA sequence: TGCGCCAGCAGCTTGGGGGCGGCGACAGGGCCCGCAGGTGGCTACACCTTC.

This clone was counted a few times. The CDR3: CASSLVGQGSNSPLHF. CDR3 sequence (DNA): TGCGCCAGCAGCTTGGTGGGACAGGGATCGAATTCACCCCTCCACTTT. V and J are TRBV5-1 and TRBJ1-6; 9 bases map to TRBD1. This CDR3 comprises 16 residues. Germline V lookup: CDR1 SGHRS, CDR2 YFSETQ. The ends lost 0 bases at V and 7 bases at J; junction bases unmatched: 5. Supplemented by reference TRBV5-1 and TRBJ1-6, the full variable domain reads KAGVTQTPRYLIKTRGQQVTLSCSPISGHRSVSWYQQTPGQGLQFLFEYFSETQRNKGNFPGRFSGRQFSNSRSEMNVSTLELGDSALYLCASSLVGQGSNSPLHFGNGTRLTVT.

The chain links TRBV19 to TRBJ1-6; the D gene is possibly TRBD1 (5 bases). Germline V lookup: CDR1 LNHDA, CDR2 SQIVND (reference sequence). The CDR3 runs to 15 residues. The V gene lost 5 bases and the J gene lost 4 bases, with 12 bases spanning the gap. The chain's CDR3 is CASSFQGGYNSPLHF. CDR3 bases: TGTGCCAGTAGTTTTCAGGGAGGGTATAATTCACCCCTCCACTTT.

This clone has just one count. The chain recombines TRBV5-1 with TRBJ2-3, with D hard to call. The CDR3 covers 15 residues. Germline CDR1 reads SGHRS; CDR2 reads YFSETQ. V lost 0 bases and J 1 base, leaving 9 bases between the germline ends. CDR3 loop: CASSLVGGGTDTQYF. The CDR3 DNA follows: TGCGCCAGCAGCTTGGTGGGTGGCGGCACAGATACGCAGTATTTT.

The rearrangement joins TRBV5-8 to TRBJ1-2; D uncertain. In germline, CDR1 is SGHTS, CDR2 YDEGEE. The length of the CDR3 is 14 residues. V was pared by 1 base and J by 4 bases, with 11 bases between. CDR3 in amino acids: CASSLPPPGYGYTF. The DNA of the CDR3 is TGTGCCAGCAGCTTGCCCCCCCCCGGCTATGGCTACACCTTC.

This chain links TRBV5-4 with TRBJ1-2; D unclear. The CDR3 is made up of 13 amino acids. V lost 1 base to trimming and J lost 3 bases, with 7 bases between them. The germline V gene encodes CDR1 SGHNT and CDR2 YYREEE (reference sequence). The CDR3 DNA reads as TGTGCCAGCAGCTTGTCCGGGGACTATGGCTACACCTTC. Protein sequence: CASSLSGDYGYTF.

The rearrangement joins TRBV12-3 or TRBV12-4 to TRBJ2-5, with 9 bases aligning to TRBD1. Germline trimming cut 6 bases from V and 5 bases from J; bases unmatched to any gene: 4. This CDR3 comprises 13 residues. The CDR3 region has the DNA TGTGCCAGCAGCCAGACAGGGGGGGAGACCCAGTACTTC. This gives the protein CASSQTGGETQYF.

V is TRBV27 and J is TRBJ1-2; D is unclear. CDR1 is MNHEY, CDR2 SMNVEV, per germline (reference sequence). This CDR3 region has 14 residues. With 6 bases removed from V and 0 bases from J, the gap between germline ends came to 11 bases. CDR3 coding DNA: TGTGCCAGCAGACCCGGGTCAACTAACTATGGCTACACCTTC. It yields the protein CASRPGSTNYGYTF.

The chain is built from TRBV2 and TRBJ1-4; TRBD1 might be the D (5 bases). Deletions cut 1 base from V and 2 bases from J, with 8 bases between. Germline V gene lookup returns CDR1 SNHLY and CDR2 FYNNEI. CDR3 length: 15 residues. The CDR3 region is CASSEDRSTNEKLFF. DNA for the CDR3: TGTGCCAGCAGTGAAGACAGGAGCACTAATGAAAAACTGTTTTTT. Variable domain in full (rest from reference TRBV2 and TRBJ1-4): EPEVTQTPSHQVTQMGQEVILRCVPISNHLYFYWYRQILGQKVEFLVSFYNNEISEKSEIFDDQFSVERPDGSNFTLKIRSTKLEDSAMYFCASSEDRSTNEKLFFGSGTQLSVL.

This clone has just one count. The J gene is TRBJ2-2, the V gene TRBV5-6; either TRBD1 or TRBD2 may supply D (5 bases each). Germline lookup yields CDR1 SGHDT and CDR2 YYEEEE. V dropped 7 bases and J dropped 4 bases, with 23 bases sitting between them. The CDR3 sequence is 17 residues long. CDR3 sequence: CASLSSRGGRGTGELFF. The CDR3 bases are TGTGCCAGCTTATCCAGTAGGGGCGGTCGGGGCACCGGGGAGCTGTTTTTT.

The chain combines TRBV3-1 (or the pseudogene TRBV3-2) with TRBJ1-6, with a tentative D call TRBD1 (6 bases). Germline CDR1 LGHDT, CDR2 YNNKEL (reference sequence). This CDR3 has 15 amino acids. V was pared by 4 bases and J by 11 bases, with 18 bases between. CDR3 sequence reads: CASSLFGSPGAPLHF. The CDR3 DNA sequence: TGTGCCAGCAGCCTTTTCGGCTCCCCAGGGGCACCCCTCCACTTT.

The rearrangement uses TRBV9 and TRBJ2-5; D possibly corresponds to TRBD2 (6 bases). The CDR3 totals 15 residues. Trimming took off 4 bases at V and 1 base at J, with 14 bases between the two ends. CDR1 and CDR2 (germline): SGDLS, YYNGEE. DNA for the CDR3: TGTGCCAGCAGCTCCGGGACTCAGCTCCAAGAGACCCAGTACTTC. Translation: CASSSGTQLQETQYF.

V usage is TRBV12-3 or TRBV12-4 and J usage is TRBJ1-1; 9 nucleotides align to TRBD1. Germline trimming cut 6 bases from V and 4 bases from J; bases unmatched to any gene: 3. This CDR3 has 13 amino acids. This chain's CDR3 is CASSRTGVTEAFF. CDR3 in DNA: TGTGCCAGCAGCAGGACAGGGGTCACTGAAGCTTTCTTT.

The chain is built from TRBV4-1 and TRBJ1-1, with TRBD1 matching 8 bases. V gave up 2 bases and J gave up 0 bases; unmatched junction bases: 11. In germline, CDR1 is MGHRA, CDR2 YSYEKL. This CDR3 has 18 residues. The CDR3 DNA follows: TGCGCCAGCAGCCAAAAACCGGGACAGGCTTTCATGAACACTGAAGCTTTCTTT. This encodes CASSQKPGQAFMNTEAFF.

The rearrangement links TRBV2 to TRBJ1-2, with 9 bases matching TRBD1. Per the germline V gene, CDR1 is SNHLY and CDR2 is FYNNEI. The CDR3 contains 15 residues. V was pared by 6 bases and J by 4 bases, with 9 bases of the junction left unmatched. The CDR3 bases are TGTGCCAGCAGAACCTCCGGGACAGGGCGCTATGGCTACACCTTC. This gives the protein CASRTSGTGRYGYTF.

This clone was counted only a few times. The V and J genes are TRBV4-3 and TRBJ1-2; the match to TRBD1 covers 7 bases. Germline CDR1 reads LGHNA; CDR2 reads YSLEER. The CDR3 is made up of 16 amino acids. Unmatched junction bases numbered 16, after V lost 4 bases and J lost 8 bases. CDR3 DNA sequence: TGCGCCAGCAGCCCAACTACAGGGGTTCGCATCGGAGGCTACACCTTC. Translating gives CASSPTTGVRIGGYTF.

This sequence joins TRBV2 and TRBJ1-6; D unclear. The V end lost 6 bases, the J end lost 9 bases, and 27 bases lay between the germline ends. The germline CDR1 and CDR2 sequences are SNHLY and FYNNEI. CDR3 size: 18 residues. The CDR3 bases are TGTGCCAGCAGCTATAAGCGCGCCCACGGCCCAAACGGTTCACCCCTCCACTTT. Encoded protein: CASSYKRAHGPNGSPLHF.

The chain links TRBV7-9 to TRBJ2-7; 7 bases match TRBD1. CDR3 length: 14 residues. Unmatched junction bases numbered 10, after V lost 4 bases and J lost 7 bases. Germline CDR1 is SEHNR and CDR2 is FQNEAQ (reference sequence). The CDR3 loop is CASSYRDSPGEQYF. For the CDR3, the DNA is TGTGCCAGCAGCTATAGGGACAGCCCGGGGGAGCAGTACTTC.

The genes are TRBV11-3 and TRBJ2-2; TRBD1 aligns across 7 bases. Unmatched junction bases numbered 12, after V lost 5 bases and J lost 9 bases. CDR3 length equals 15 residues. Germline V gene data show CDR1 as SGHNT and CDR2 as YENEEA. CDR3 sequence reads: CASSQDAGGGRELFF. As DNA, the CDR3 is TGTGCCAGCAGCCAGGACGCAGGGGGTGGGAGGGAGCTGTTTTTT.

The rearrangement links TRBV4-1 to TRBJ1-2; no clear D gene. CDR3 length equals 17 residues. Germline V CDR1 and CDR2: MGHRA, YSYEKL. V lost 0 bases and J lost 2, with 16 bases in between. This CDR3 reads CASSQDSKGGRNYGYTF. The CDR3 nucleotides read TGCGCCAGCAGCCAAGATAGTAAGGGCGGAAGAAACTATGGCTACACCTTC.

J is TRBJ2-2 and V is TRBV5-6; D may be TRBD1 (5 bases). Per germline, CDR1 SGHDT and CDR2 YYEEEE. Trimming stripped 3 bases from V and 7 bases from J, with 7 bases between. The CDR3 runs to 12 residues. The CDR3 nucleotides are TGTGCCAGCAGCTACGGACACGGGGAGCTGTTTTTT. Translated: CASSYGHGELFF.

This chain uses TRBV7-9 with TRBJ1-6, with 8 bases aligning to TRBD1. With 6 bases clipped from V and 9 bases from J, the junction kept 7 bases outside the gene matches. Germline CDR1 SEHNR, CDR2 FQNEAQ (reference sequence). The CDR3 is 14 amino acids. CDR3 amino acids: CASRAGTGSSPLHF. CDR3 DNA sequence: TGTGCCAGCAGGGCCGGGACAGGCAGTTCACCCCTCCACTTT.